This is a list of T cell receptor beta chains from one sample in a study of cytomegalovirus exposure and HLA in healthy donors. Assay used: immunoSEQ multiplex PCR; TCRdb lists only in-frame clones, some missing. The sample contains fewer than 200,000 clones, approximately 82% of which appear only once. Sequenced material: PBMCs. The receptors derive from a woman under 30 in good health and CMV-seronegative. Both conserved end residues are part of each CDR3. A D gene is named only where the DNA matches it firmly. Size values are once, few and many counts, or a class for expanded clones, and some rows have none.

>TRBJ2-5|TRBD1|.|TRBV6-5
CASSYRQGVQETQYF
TGTGCCAGCAGTTACCGTCAGGGGGTCCAAGAGACCCAGTACTTC
>TRBJ2-3|.|.|TRBV5-4
CASSPTYSDTQYF
TGTGCCAGCAGCCCAACTTACTCGGATACGCAGTATTTT
>TRBJ2-3|.|.|TRBV7-9
CSSSSSGDTQYF
TGTTCCAGCAGCTCTTCGGGGGATACGCAGTATTTT
>TRBJ2-7|.|once|TRBV28
CASSRDSYEQYF
TGTGCCAGCAGTCGGGACTCCTACGAGCAGTACTTC
>TRBJ2-6|.|.|TRBV7-2
CASSRGVGRGSSGANVLTF
TGTGCCAGCAGCCGGGGGGTCGGCAGGGGAAGCTCTGGGGCCAACGTCCTGACTTTC
>TRBJ2-7|.|.|TRBV9
CASSATGGDHEQYF
TGTGCCAGCAGCGCTACCGGGGGAGACCACGAGCAGTACTTC
>TRBJ2-1|TRBD1|.|TRBV14
CASSPPGQGVNEQFF
TGTGCCAGCAGCCCACCGGGACAGGGGGTGAATGAGCAGTTCTTC
>TRBJ1-2|TRBD1|.|TRBV30
CAWSVGQGDGYTF
TGTGCCTGGAGTGTAGGTCAGGGGGATGGCTACACCTTC
>TRBJ2-7|TRBD1|.|TRBV11-2
CASSFPLTGTGTYEQYF
TGTGCCAGCAGCTTTCCCCTTACCGGGACAGGAACCTACGAGCAGTACTTC
>TRBJ1-2|.|.|TRBV28
CASNGAGLNYGYTF
TGTGCCAGCAACGGCGCAGGGCTAAACTATGGCTACACCTTC
>TRBJ1-2|TRBD1|.|TRBV19
CASTLTGVGYGYTF
TGTGCCAGTACCCTGACAGGGGTCGGCTATGGCTACACCTTC
>TRBJ2-1|TRBD2|.|TRBV30
CAWTTSGSSYNEQFF
TGTGCCTGGACCACTAGCGGGAGCTCCTACAATGAGCAGTTCTTC
>TRBJ2-2|.|.|TRBV5-4
CASSFGQLTGELFF
TGTGCCAGCAGCTTCGGACAGCTCACCGGGGAGCTGTTTTTT
>TRBJ2-1|TRBD2|.|TRBV28
CASRRGTSGRNEQFF
TGTGCCAGCAGGCGGGGGACTAGCGGGAGGAATGAGCAGTTCTTC
>TRBJ1-3|.|.|TRBV28
CASSTGGATGNTIYF
TGTGCCAGCAGTACGGGGGGGGCTACAGGAAACACCATATATTTT
>TRBJ1-4|.|once|TRBV5-1
CASSLGSGDEKLFF
TGCGCCAGCAGCTTGGGTTCAGGGGATGAAAAACTGTTTTTT
>TRBJ2-3|TRBD2|few|TRBV4-1
CASSQEVAGGPGDTQYF
TGCGCCAGCAGCCAAGAGGTAGCGGGAGGGCCTGGAGATACGCAGTATTTT
>TRBJ1-5|.|.|TRBV11-2
CASSLVRGYQPQHF
TGTGCCAGCAGCTTAGTAAGAGGTTATCAGCCCCAGCATTTT